The 14 T cell receptor beta chains reported below all come from one sample, sequenced in a study of blood T cell repertoires in COVID-19. Repertoires were generated with immunoSEQ multiplex PCR, while TCRdb's copy carries only in-frame clones and drops some. The sample records about 97,000 clones, 90% being singletons. Sequenced sample: peripheral blood. These TCRs come from a man aged 55 to 70 with acute or convalescent COVID-19.

The chain has TRBV10-3 and TRBJ1-2; tentatively, D is TRBD1 (6 bases). The CDR3 is made up of 15 amino acids. Germline CDR1 and CDR2: ENHRY and SYGVKD. V lost 4 bases, J lost 3 bases, and 15 bases lay in between. The DNA for the CDR3 is TGTGCCATCAGTGGGACAGACCTTGGAGACTATGGCTACACCTTC. It translates to CAISGTDLGDYGYTF.

The chain recombines TRBV6-5 with TRBJ2-2, with D hard to call. From germline, CDR1 is MNHEY and CDR2 SVGAGI. V lost 5 bases, J lost 1 base, and 5 bases lay in between. CDR3 length: 13 amino acids. The CDR3, as DNA: TGTGCCAGCAGTACTGTGAACACCGGGGAGCTGTTTTTT. Encoded protein: CASSTVNTGELFF.

The chain couples TRBV29-1 to TRBJ1-4; 8 bases line up with TRBD1. The CDR3 spans 16 residues. V lost 6 bases and J lost 0; bases outside the gene matches: 9. Per the germline V gene, CDR1 is SQVTM and CDR2 is ANQGSEA. Written as DNA, the CDR3 is TGCAGCGTATCTCCGGGACAGGATGCAACTAATGAAAAACTGTTTTTT. This sequence encodes CSVSPGQDATNEKLFF.

This chain connects TRBV10-3 to TRBJ1-1, with D perhaps TRBD1 (6 bases). V was pared by 4 bases and J by 1 base, with 13 bases between. This CDR3 region has 15 residues. CDR1 and CDR2 (germline): ENHRY, SYGVKD. The CDR3 here is CAISGGGQPNTEAFF. The DNA of the CDR3 is TGTGCCATCAGTGGAGGAGGACAGCCGAACACTGAAGCTTTCTTT.

This chain connects TRBV7-2 to TRBJ1-6; perhaps TRBD1 as D (6 bases). The CDR3 has 14 residues. V lost 3 bases and J lost 7, with 10 bases in between. The germline gives CDR1 SGHTA, CDR2 FQGNSA. This CDR3 reads CASSFGRGNSPLHF. DNA of the CDR3: TGTGCCAGCAGCTTTGGCAGGGGAAATTCACCCCTCCACTTT.

The gene calls are TRBV5-4 and TRBJ2-5, with 8 bases that match TRBD2. Germline-derived CDR1 and CDR2 are SGHNT and YYREEE (reference sequence). The CDR3 totals 18 residues. Trimming at V came to 4 bases and at J to 0 bases, leaving 14 bases not matched to a gene. The CDR3 nucleotides read TGTGCCAGCAGCCCCCGCATGGGCGGGGGGATCTACCAAGAGACCCAGTACTTC. It translates to CASSPRMGGGIYQETQYF.

The chain has TRBV3-1 (or the pseudogene TRBV3-2) and TRBJ2-2, with D possibly matching TRBD2 (6 bases). The CDR3 loop spans 16 amino acids. V shed 2 bases and J shed 0 bases, with 10 bases lying between them. Germline-derived CDR1 and CDR2 are LGHDT and YNNKEL (reference sequence). CDR3 coding DNA: TGTGCCAGCAGCCAACTGGGACTCACGAACACCGGGGAGCTGTTTTTT. Its translation is CASSQLGLTNTGELFF.

This chain joins TRBV5-6 and TRBJ1-2; perhaps TRBD1 as D (5 bases). Looked up from germline, CDR1 is SGHDT and CDR2 is YYEEEE. The CDR3 contains 14 residues. V lost 1 base and J 3 bases, leaving 10 bases between the germline ends. CDR3 sequence (DNA): TGTGCCAGCAGCTTGCGCGGGGGACACTATGGCTACACCTTC. Encoded protein: CASSLRGGHYGYTF.

This rearrangement joins TRBV6-1 to TRBJ2-7; 7 bases are a match to TRBD2. Per germline, CDR1 MNHNS and CDR2 SASEGT. The CDR3 extends over 15 amino acids. V shed 3 bases and J 0 bases; nucleotides not matched to a gene: 5. The CDR3 protein is CASSEGRASSYEQYF. CDR3 bases: TGTGCCAGCAGTGAGGGGAGGGCCTCCTCCTACGAGCAGTACTTC.

V is TRBV5-1 and J is TRBJ1-5; 9 bases align to TRBD1. Germline values: CDR1 SGHRS, CDR2 YFSETQ. The trim removed 4 bases at V and 5 bases at J, leaving 16 bases unmatched. The CDR3 is 18 residues long. The CDR3 DNA reads TGCGCCAGCAGCCTGAACCCTACCGGGACAGGGACCGATCAGCCCCAGCATTTT. Translating it yields CASSLNPTGTGTDQPQHF.

This chain connects TRBV9 to TRBJ1-6; TRBD1 matches at 7 bases. Trimming at V came to 3 bases and at J to 7 bases, leaving 10 bases not matched to a gene. CDR1 is SGDLS and CDR2 is YYNGEE in the germline V gene. The CDR3 runs to 16 residues. CDR3 residues: CASSAVPGTVNSPLHF. CDR3 DNA: TGTGCCAGCAGCGCGGTTCCCGGGACAGTAAATTCACCCCTCCACTTT.

The chain combines TRBV19 with TRBJ1-1; 8 bases match TRBD1. Germline assignment: CDR1 LNHDA and CDR2 SQIVND (reference sequence). Trimming removed 4 bases from V and 0 bases from J; junction bases left unmatched: 4. The CDR3 spans 15 residues. CDR3 coding DNA: TGTGCCAGTAGTACCCGGGACAGGATGAACACTGAAGCTTTCTTT. Translation: CASSTRDRMNTEAFF.

This clone was detected a few times. This chain connects TRBV7-2 to TRBJ1-5, with 7 bases matching TRBD1. The CDR3 runs 16 residues. Germline loops: CDR1 SGHTA, CDR2 FQGNSA. The V and J ends lost 5 bases and 6 bases, in that order; junction bases with no gene match: 13. The CDR3 loop is CASSLIPQGYGQPQHF. The CDR3 DNA reads TGTGCCAGCAGCCTAATCCCACAGGGGTACGGTCAGCCCCAGCATTTT.

The chain couples TRBV3-1 (or the pseudogene TRBV3-2) to TRBJ1-4; the D gene is possibly TRBD1 (5 bases). The V end lost 0 bases, the J end lost 5 bases, and 7 bases lay between the germline ends. Germline loops: CDR1 LGHDT, CDR2 YNNKEL (reference sequence). The CDR3 is 14 amino acids. The CDR3 reads CASSQEWTNEKLFF. The CDR3 DNA reads TGTGCCAGCAGCCAAGAATGGACAAATGAAAAACTGTTTTTT.